This T cell receptor (beta chain) was documented in a study of shared clonotypes between healthy human individuals. Data came from immunoSEQ multiplex PCR; TCRdb stores just in-frame clones and leaves some out. The sample includes around 2.3 million clones, 90% to 96% of them seen just once. With 0 bases removed from V and 0 bases from J, the gap between germline ends came to 21 bases. The CDR3 is 19 residues long. Per the germline V gene, CDR1 is MNHEY and CDR2 is SMNVEV (reference sequence). The sequence was obtained from a man aged 18 to 35 in good health. Sequenced sample: naive CD4+ T cells sorted from blood. The subset here: CD45RA+ positively selected. The J gene is TRBJ2-7, the V gene TRBV27, with D perhaps assigned TRBD1 or TRBD2 (5 bases each). This CDR3 is CASSLSSPTGLPYSYEQYF. For the CDR3, the DNA is TGTGCCAGCAGTTTATCGAGCCCCACGGGGCTTCCATACTCCTACGAGCAGTACTTC.